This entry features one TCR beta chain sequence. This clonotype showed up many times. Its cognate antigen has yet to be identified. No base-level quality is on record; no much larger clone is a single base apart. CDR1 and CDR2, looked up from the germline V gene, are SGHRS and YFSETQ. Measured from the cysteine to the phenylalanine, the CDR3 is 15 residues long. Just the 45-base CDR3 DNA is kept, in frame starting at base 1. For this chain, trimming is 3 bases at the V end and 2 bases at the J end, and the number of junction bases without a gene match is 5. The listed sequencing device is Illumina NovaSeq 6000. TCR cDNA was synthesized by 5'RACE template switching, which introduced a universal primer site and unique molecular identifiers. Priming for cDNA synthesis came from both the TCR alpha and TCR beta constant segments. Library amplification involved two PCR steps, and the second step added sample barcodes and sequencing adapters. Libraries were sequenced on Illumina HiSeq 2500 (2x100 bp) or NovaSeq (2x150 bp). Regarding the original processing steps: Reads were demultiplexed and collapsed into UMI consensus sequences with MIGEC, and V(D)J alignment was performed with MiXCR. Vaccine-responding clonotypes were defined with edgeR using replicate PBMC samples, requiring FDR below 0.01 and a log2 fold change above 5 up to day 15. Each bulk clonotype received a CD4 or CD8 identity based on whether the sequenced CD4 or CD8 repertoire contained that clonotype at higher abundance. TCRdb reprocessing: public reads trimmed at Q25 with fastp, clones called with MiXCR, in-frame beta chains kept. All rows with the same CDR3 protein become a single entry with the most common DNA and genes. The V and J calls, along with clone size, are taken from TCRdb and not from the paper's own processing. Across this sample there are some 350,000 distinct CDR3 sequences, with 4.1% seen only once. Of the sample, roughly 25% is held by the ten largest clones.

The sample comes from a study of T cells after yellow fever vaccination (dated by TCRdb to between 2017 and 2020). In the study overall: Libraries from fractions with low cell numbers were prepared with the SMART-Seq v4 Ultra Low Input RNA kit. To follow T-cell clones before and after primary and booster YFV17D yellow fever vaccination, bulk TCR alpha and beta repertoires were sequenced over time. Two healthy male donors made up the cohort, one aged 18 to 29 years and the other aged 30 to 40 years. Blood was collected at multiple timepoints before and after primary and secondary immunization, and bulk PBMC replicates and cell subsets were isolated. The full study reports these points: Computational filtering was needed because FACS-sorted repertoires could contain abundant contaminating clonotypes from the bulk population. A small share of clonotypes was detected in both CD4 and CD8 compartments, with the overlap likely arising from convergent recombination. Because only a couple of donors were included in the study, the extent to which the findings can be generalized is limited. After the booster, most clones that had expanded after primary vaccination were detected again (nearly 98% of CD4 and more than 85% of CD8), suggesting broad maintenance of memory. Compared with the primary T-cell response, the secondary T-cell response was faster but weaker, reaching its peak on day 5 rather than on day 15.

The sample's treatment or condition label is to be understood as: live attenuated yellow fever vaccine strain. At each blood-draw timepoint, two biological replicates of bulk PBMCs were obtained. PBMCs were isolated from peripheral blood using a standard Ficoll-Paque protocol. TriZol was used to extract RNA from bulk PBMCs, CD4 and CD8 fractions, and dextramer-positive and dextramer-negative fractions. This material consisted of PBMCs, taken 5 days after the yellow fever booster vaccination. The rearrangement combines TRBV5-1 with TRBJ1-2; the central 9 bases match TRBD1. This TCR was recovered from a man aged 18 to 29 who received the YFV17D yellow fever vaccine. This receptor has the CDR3 CASSSQGASNYGYTF. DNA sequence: TGCGCCAGCAGCTCACAGGGGGCGAGCAACTATGGCTACACCTTC.